This T cell receptor beta chain emerged from a study of technical replicates of blood from a handful of donors. Data came from immunoSEQ multiplex PCR; TCRdb stores just in-frame clones and leaves some out. The sample consists of approximately 76,000 clones, approximately 86% of them appearing once. This CDR3 region has 17 residues. Per the germline V gene, CDR1 is SEHNR and CDR2 is FQNEAQ (reference sequence). The ends lost 2 bases at V and 3 bases at J; junction bases unmatched: 10. This clone was detected ten times or more. The chain employs TRBV7-9 and TRBJ2-7, with 10 bases fitting TRBD1. The sample taken for sequencing was PBMCs. This sequence originates from a human donor in good health. Some clones in this sample may be carry-over from other donors' samples. The DNA of the CDR3 is TGTGCCAGCAGCTTAAACATCGTCGGGACAGGGGACTACGAGCAGTACTTC. It yields the protein CASSLNIVGTGDYEQYF.